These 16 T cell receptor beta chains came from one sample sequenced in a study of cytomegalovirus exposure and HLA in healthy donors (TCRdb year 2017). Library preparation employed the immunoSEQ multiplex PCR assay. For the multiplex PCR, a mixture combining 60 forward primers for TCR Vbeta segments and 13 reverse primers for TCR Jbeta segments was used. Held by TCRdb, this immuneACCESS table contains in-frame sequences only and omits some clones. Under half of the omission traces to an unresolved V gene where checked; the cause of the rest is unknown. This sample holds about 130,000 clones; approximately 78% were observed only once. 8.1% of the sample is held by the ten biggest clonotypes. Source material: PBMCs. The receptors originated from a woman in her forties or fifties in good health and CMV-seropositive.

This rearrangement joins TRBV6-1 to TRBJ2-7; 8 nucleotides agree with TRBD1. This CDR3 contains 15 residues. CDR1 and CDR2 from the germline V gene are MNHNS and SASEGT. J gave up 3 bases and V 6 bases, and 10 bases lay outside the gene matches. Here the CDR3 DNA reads TGTGCCAGCAGCCGGGACAGGAGTCAGGGCTACGAGCAGTACTTC. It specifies CASSRDRSQGYEQYF.

CDR3 region: CASSVDTLGDTQYF. The DNA for the CDR3 is TGTGCCAGCAGCGTAGACACCCTAGGAGATACGCAGTATTTT. The chain joins TRBV9 to TRBJ2-3; D is uncertain. V dropped 0 bases and J dropped 5 bases, with 10 bases sitting between them. CDR3 size: 14 residues. The V gene's germline CDR1 is SGDLS and CDR2 YYNGEE.

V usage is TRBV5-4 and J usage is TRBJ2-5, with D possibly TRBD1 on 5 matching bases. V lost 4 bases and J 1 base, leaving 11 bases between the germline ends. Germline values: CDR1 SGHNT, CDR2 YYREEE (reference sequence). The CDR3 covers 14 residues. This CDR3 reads CASSPQGTQETQYF. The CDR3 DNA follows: TGTGCCAGCAGCCCCCAGGGTACCCAAGAGACCCAGTACTTC.

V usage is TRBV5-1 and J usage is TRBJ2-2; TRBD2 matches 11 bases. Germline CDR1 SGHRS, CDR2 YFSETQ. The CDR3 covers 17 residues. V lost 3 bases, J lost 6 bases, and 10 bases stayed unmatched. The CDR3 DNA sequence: TGCGCCAGCAGCTCCCAATTAGTAGCGGGAGGGCCCGGGGAGCTGTTTTTT. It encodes CASSSQLVAGGPGELFF.

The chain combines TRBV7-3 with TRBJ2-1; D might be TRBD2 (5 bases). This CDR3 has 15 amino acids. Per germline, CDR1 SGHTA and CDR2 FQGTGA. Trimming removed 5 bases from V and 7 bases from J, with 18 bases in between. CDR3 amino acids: CASSKDLAGTNEQFF. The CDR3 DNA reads TGTGCCAGCAGCAAAGACCTAGCCGGCACGAATGAGCAGTTCTTC. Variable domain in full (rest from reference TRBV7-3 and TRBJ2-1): GAGVSQTPSNKVTEKGKYVELRCDPISGHTALYWYRQSLGQGPEFLIYFQGTGAADDSGLPNDRFFAVRPEGSVSTLKIQRTERGDSAVYLCASSKDLAGTNEQFFGPGTRLTVL.

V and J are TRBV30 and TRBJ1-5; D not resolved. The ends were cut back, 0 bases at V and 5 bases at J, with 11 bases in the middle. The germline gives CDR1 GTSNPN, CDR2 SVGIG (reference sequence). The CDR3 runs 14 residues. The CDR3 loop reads CAWSVTQRYQPQHF. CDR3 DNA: TGTGCCTGGAGTGTCACACAAAGATATCAGCCCCAGCATTTT.

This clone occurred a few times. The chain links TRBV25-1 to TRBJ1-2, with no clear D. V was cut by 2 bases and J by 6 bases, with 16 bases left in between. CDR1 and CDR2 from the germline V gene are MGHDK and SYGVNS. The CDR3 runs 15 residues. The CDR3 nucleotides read TGTGCCAGCAGTGAAGTAGAGGAGGCGAAGGATGGCTACACCTTC. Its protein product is CASSEVEEAKDGYTF.

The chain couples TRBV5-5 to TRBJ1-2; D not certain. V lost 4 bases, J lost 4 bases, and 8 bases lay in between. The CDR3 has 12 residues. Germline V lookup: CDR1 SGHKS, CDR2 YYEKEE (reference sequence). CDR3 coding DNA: TGTGCCAGCAGCGAAGGAGGCTATGGCTACACCTTC. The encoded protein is CASSEGGYGYTF.

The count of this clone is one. The CDR3 loop is CATSRDRSSGSTYEQYF. CDR3 nucleotides: TGTGCCACCAGCAGAGATCGTTCTAGCGGGAGTACCTACGAGCAGTACTTC. V usage is TRBV15 and J usage is TRBJ2-7; TRBD2 aligns across 10 bases. With V trimmed by 0 bases and J by 2 bases, 7 bases remained unmatched. The V gene's germline CDR1 is LNHNV and CDR2 YYDKDF (reference sequence). The CDR3 has 17 amino acids.

The CDR3 spells CASSLGQGAGGAFF. CDR3 in DNA: TGTGCCAGCAGTTTAGGGCAGGGGGCAGGGGGAGCTTTCTTT. The chain carries TRBV28 and TRBJ1-1; 8 bases agree with TRBD1. Looked up from germline, CDR1 is MDHEN and CDR2 is SYDVKM. The CDR3 runs to 14 residues. Trimming at V came to 2 bases and at J to 10 bases, leaving 9 bases not matched to a gene.

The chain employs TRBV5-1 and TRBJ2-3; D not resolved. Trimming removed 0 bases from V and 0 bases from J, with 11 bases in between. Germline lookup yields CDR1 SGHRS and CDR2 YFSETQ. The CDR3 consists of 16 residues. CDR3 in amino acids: CASSLALQPSTDTQYF. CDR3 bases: TGCGCCAGCAGCTTGGCTTTACAGCCCAGCACAGATACGCAGTATTTT. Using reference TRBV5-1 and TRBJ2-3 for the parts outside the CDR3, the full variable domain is KAGVTQTPRYLIKTRGQQVTLSCSPISGHRSVSWYQQTPGQGLQFLFEYFSETQRNKGNFPGRFSGRQFSNSRSEMNVSTLELGDSALYLCASSLALQPSTDTQYFGPGTRLTVL.

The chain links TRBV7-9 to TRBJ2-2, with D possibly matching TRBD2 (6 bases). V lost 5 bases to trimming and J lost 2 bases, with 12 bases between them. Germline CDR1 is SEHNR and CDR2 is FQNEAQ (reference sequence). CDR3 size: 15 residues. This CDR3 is CASSTWDSNTGELFF. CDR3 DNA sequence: TGTGCCAGCAGCACCTGGGACTCAAACACCGGGGAGCTGTTTTTT.

Here the CDR3 reads CASSQERSGNSYEQYF. The CDR3 DNA reads TGTGCCAGCAGCCAAGAACGTTCCGGGAACTCCTACGAGCAGTACTTC. V is TRBV4-2 and J is TRBJ2-7, with a tentative D call TRBD2 (5 bases). Germline V gives CDR1 LGHNA, CDR2 YNFKEQ. CDR3 size: 16 residues. The V end lost 0 bases, the J end lost 0 bases, and 12 bases lay between the germline ends.

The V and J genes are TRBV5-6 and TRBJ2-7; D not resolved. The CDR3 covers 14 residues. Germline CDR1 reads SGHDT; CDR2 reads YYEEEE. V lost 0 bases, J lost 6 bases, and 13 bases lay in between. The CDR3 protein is CASSLAATAGEQYF. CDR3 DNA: TGTGCCAGCAGCTTGGCCGCCACAGCCGGCGAGCAGTACTTC.

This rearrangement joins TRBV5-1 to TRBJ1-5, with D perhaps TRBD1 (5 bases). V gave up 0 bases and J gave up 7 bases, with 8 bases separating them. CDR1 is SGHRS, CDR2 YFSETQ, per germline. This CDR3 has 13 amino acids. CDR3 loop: CASSLEGVQPQHF. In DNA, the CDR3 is TGCGCCAGCAGCTTGGAAGGGGTACAGCCCCAGCATTTT.

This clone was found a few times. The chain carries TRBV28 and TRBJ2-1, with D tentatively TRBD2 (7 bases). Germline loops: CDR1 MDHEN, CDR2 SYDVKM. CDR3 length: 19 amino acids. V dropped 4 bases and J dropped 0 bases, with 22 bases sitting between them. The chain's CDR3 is CASSSVGGGGALSYNEQFF. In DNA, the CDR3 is TGTGCCAGCAGTTCAGTAGGGGGGGGAGGGGCCCTCTCCTACAATGAGCAGTTCTTC.